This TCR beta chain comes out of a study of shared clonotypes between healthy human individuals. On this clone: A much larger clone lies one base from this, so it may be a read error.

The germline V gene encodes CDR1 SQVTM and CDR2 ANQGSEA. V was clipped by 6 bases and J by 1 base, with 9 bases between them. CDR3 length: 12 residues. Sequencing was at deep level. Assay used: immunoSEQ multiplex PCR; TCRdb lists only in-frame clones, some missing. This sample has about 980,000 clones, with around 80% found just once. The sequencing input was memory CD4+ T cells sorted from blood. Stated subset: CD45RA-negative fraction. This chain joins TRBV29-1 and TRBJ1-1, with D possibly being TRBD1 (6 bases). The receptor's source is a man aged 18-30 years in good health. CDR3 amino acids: CSVAQGNTEAFF. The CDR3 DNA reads TGCAGCGTAGCACAGGGGAACACTGAAGCTTTCTTT. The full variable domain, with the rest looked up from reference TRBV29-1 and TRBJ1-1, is SAVISQKPSRDICQRGTSLTIQCQVDSQVTMMFWYRQQPGQSLTLIATANQGSEATYESGFVIDKFPISRPNLTFSTLTVSNMSPEDSSIYLCSVAQGNTEAFFGQGTRLTVV.